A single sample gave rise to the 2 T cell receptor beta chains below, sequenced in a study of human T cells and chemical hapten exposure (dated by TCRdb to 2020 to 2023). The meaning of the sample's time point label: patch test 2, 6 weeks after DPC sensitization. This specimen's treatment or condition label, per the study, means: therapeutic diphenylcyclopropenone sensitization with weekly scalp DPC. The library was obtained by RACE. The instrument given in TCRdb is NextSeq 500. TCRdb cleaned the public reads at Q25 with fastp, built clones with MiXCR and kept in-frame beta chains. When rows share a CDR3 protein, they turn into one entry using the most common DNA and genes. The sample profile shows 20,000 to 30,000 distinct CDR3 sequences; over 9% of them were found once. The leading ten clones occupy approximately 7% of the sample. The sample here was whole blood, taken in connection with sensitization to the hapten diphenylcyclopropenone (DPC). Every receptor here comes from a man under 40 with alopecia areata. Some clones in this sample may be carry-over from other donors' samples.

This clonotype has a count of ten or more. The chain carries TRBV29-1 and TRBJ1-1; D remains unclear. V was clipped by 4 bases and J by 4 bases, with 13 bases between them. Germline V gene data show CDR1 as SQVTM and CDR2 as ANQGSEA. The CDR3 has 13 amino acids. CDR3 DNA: TGCAGCGTTGGGCGTGAAGTGGCCACTGAAGCTTTCTTT. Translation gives CSVGREVATEAFF.

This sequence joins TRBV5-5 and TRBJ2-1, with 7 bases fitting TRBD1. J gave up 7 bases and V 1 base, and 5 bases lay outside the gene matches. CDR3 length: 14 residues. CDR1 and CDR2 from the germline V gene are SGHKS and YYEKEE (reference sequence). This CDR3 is CASSLLPGGNEQFF. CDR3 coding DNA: TGTGCCAGCAGCTTGCTACCAGGGGGAAATGAGCAGTTCTTC. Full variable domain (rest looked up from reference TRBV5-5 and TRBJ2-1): DAGVTQSPTHLIKTRGQQVTLRCSPISGHKSVSWYQQVLGQGPQFIFQYYEKEERGRGNFPDRFSARQFPNYSSELNVNALLLGDSALYLCASSLLPGGNEQFFGPGTRLTVL.